These T cell receptor beta chains were read from a single sample in a study of T cell responses to AZD1222 COVID-19 vaccine. Here immunoSEQ multiplex PCR was the method, and the copy in TCRdb shows in-frame clones only, minus some. The repertoire has some 130,000 clones, approximately 90% of them found once; the top ten carry around 0.99%. This sample comprised peripheral blood, obtained 28 days after the second AZD1222 dose. These receptors came from an adult who received the AZD1222 COVID-19 vaccine. The CDR3 runs from the conserved cysteine through the conserved F or W. D genes are given only for firm matches. Some rows have no size entry. The others give once, few or many, or a class for an expanded clone.

v_gene	j_gene	abundance	d_gene	CDR3aa	CDR3nt
TRBV7-9	TRBJ2-7	-	-	CASSLPGPSYEQYF	TGTGCCAGCAGCTTACCAGGGCCCTCCTACGAGCAGTACTTC
TRBV5-1	TRBJ2-2	-	TRBD2	CASSVALMVAGPTGELFF	TGCGCCAGCAGCGTGGCCCTTATGGTAGCGGGACCCACCGGGGAGCTGTTTTTT
TRBV4-1	TRBJ1-2	-	-	CASSQRTNYGYTF	TGCGCCAGCAGCCAACGAACTAACTATGGCTACACCTTC
TRBV19	TRBJ2-4	-	-	CASSIDSTGFGNIQYF	TGTGCCAGTAGTATAGACAGCACAGGGTTCGGCAACATTCAGTACTTC
TRBV7-9	TRBJ2-2	-	-	CASSRTARGELFF	TGTGCCAGCAGTCGGACGGCTAGGGGGGAGCTGTTTTTT
TRBV6-1	TRBJ2-7	-	-	CASSEALRDYEQYF	TGTGCCAGCAGTGAAGCGCTTCGGGATTACGAGCAGTACTTC
TRBV21-1	TRBJ1-4	-	-	CASSKEVDREIATNEKLFF	TGTGCCAGCAGCAAAGAGGTGGACAGGGAAATTGCAACTAATGAAAAACTGTTTTTT
TRBV7-8	TRBJ1-4	-	-	CASSLRITNEKLFF	TGTGCCAGCAGCTTGAGAATTACTAATGAAAAACTGTTTTTT
TRBV5-1	TRBJ1-1	-	-	CASSQQGRDTEAFF	TGCGCCAGCAGCCAGCAGGGAAGGGACACTGAAGCTTTCTTT
TRBV27	TRBJ2-5	-	TRBD1	CATASDRERETQYF	TGTGCCACAGCCTCGGACAGGGAACGAGAGACCCAGTACTTC
TRBV2	TRBJ1-1	-	TRBD1	CASKGQGALMNTEAFF	TGTGCCAGCAAGGGACAGGGGGCCCTAATGAACACTGAAGCTTTCTTT
TRBV20-1	TRBJ1-3	-	-	CSATENTIYF	TGCAGTGCTACAGAAAACACCATATATTTT
TRBV28	TRBJ2-1	-	-	CASSSGRKLYNEQFF	TGTGCCAGCAGCTCAGGACGGAAGCTCTACAATGAGCAGTTCTTC
TRBV15	TRBJ2-3	-	-	CATSRRGVSTDTQYF	TGTGCCACCAGCAGGAGAGGGGTGAGCACAGATACGCAGTATTTT
TRBV29-1	TRBJ1-1	-	-	CSAQRAAGTEAFF	TGCAGCGCCCAGCGGGCTGCGGGCACTGAAGCTTTCTTT
TRBV18	TRBJ1-4	-	-	CASSPTGLTNEKLFF	TGTGCCAGCTCACCGACCGGGTTAACTAATGAAAAACTGTTTTTT
TRBV13	TRBJ2-3	-	TRBD1	CASSFRDRGEDTQYF	TGTGCCAGCAGCTTCCGGGACAGGGGGGAAGATACGCAGTATTTT
TRBV11-2	TRBJ2-1	-	-	CASSLLAQSSYNEQFF	TGTGCCAGCAGCTTACTAGCGCAGAGCTCCTACAATGAGCAGTTCTTC
TRBV19	TRBJ1-6	-	-	CASKKGLTLPLHF	TGTGCCAGTAAAAAGGGACTTACCCTTCCCCTCCACTTT
TRBV7-7	TRBJ1-3	-	-	CASSPTGFSGNTIYF	TGTGCCAGCAGCCCGACAGGATTTTCTGGAAACACCATATATTTT
TRBV9	TRBJ2-1	-	-	CASSVGGSSWDEQFF	TGTGCCAGCAGCGTAGGGGGGTCATCCTGGGATGAGCAGTTCTTC
TRBV15	TRBJ2-1	-	TRBD2	CATQRASGTGNEQFF	TGTGCCACCCAGAGGGCTAGCGGGACTGGGAATGAGCAGTTCTTC
TRBV12-3/TRBV12-4	TRBJ2-1	-	-	CASSLAEGNEQFF	TGTGCCAGCAGTTTAGCGGAGGGGAATGAGCAGTTCTTC
TRBV5-1	TRBJ1-2	-	-	CASSVGGGSSPNYGYTF	TGCGCCAGCAGCGTTGGGGGGGGATCGTCCCCTAACTATGGCTACACCTTC
TRBV7-8	TRBJ2-7	-	TRBD2	CASSLAPGGGLYEQYF	TGTGCCAGCAGCTTAGCGCCCGGGGGGGGGCTCTACGAGCAGTACTTC
TRBV24-1	TRBJ1-2	-	TRBD1	CATTRGVLDGYTF	TGTGCCACCACCAGGGGGGTTCTGGATGGCTACACCTTC
TRBV7-2	TRBJ1-5	-	TRBD1	CASSLGQNQPQHF	TGTGCCAGCAGCTTGGGACAGAATCAGCCCCAGCATTTT
TRBV3-1/TRBV3-2	TRBJ2-5	-	TRBD1	CASSSRQGLRGETQYF	TGTGCCAGCAGCTCGCGACAGGGTTTGAGAGGAGAGACCCAGTACTTC
TRBV19	TRBJ2-1	-	-	CASSRPPDNNEQFF	TGTGCCAGTAGTAGACCCCCGGATAACAATGAGCAGTTCTTC
TRBV5-6	TRBJ1-6	-	TRBD1	CASSPHLDRDVSPLHF	TGTGCCAGCAGCCCACACCTTGACAGGGACGTTTCACCCCTCCACTTT
TRBV19	TRBJ1-4	-	-	CASSKDSREDEKLFF	TGTGCCAGTAGTAAGGACAGTCGGGAGGATGAAAAACTGTTTTTT
TRBV5-5	TRBJ1-6	-	TRBD1	CASSLQTGGGSPLHF	TGTGCCAGCAGCCTCCAGACAGGGGGAGGATCACCCCTCCACTTT
TRBV7-9	TRBJ2-5	few	-	CASLLAGMETQYF	TGTGCCAGCCTGCTAGCTGGGATGGAGACCCAGTACTTC
TRBV29-1	TRBJ1-2	-	-	CSVEWVINYGYTF	TGCAGCGTTGAGTGGGTCATTAACTATGGCTACACCTTC
TRBV5-1	TRBJ1-3	-	TRBD1	CASSFQGGQDTIYF	TGCGCCAGCAGCTTCCAGGGGGGCCAGGACACCATATATTTT
TRBV2	TRBJ2-5	-	-	CASTQSLETQYF	TGTGCCAGCACCCAGTCTTTGGAGACCCAGTACTTC
TRBV12-5	TRBJ1-2	-	-	CASGPEDSYGYTF	TGTGCTAGTGGTCCAGAGGACAGCTATGGCTACACCTTC
TRBV9	TRBJ2-5	-	-	CASSGRTLQETQYF	TGTGCCAGCAGCGGTCGGACACTACAAGAGACCCAGTACTTC
TRBV4-1	TRBJ2-2	once	TRBD2	CASSQEAAGVTGELFF	TGCGCCAGCAGCCAAGAAGCAGCGGGAGTCACCGGGGAGCTGTTTTTT
TRBV5-1	TRBJ2-7	once	-	CASSLVGASISYEQYF	TGCGCCAGCAGCTTGGTAGGGGCGTCGATCTCCTACGAGCAGTACTTC
TRBV4-2	TRBJ2-5	-	-	CASSPWGQSGETQYF	TGTGCCAGCAGCCCCTGGGGCCAGAGCGGGGAGACCCAGTACTTC
TRBV6-1	TRBJ1-5	few	-	CASSEFGGFVQPQHF	TGTGCCAGCAGTGAATTCGGGGGGTTCGTTCAGCCCCAGCATTTT
TRBV19	TRBJ1-6	-	-	CASSIHLPGRIGSSYNSPLHF	TGTGCCAGTAGTATCCATTTACCGGGACGGATCGGGAGCTCCTATAATTCACCCCTCCACTTT
TRBV19	TRBJ1-4	-	-	CASGLGEKLFF	TGTGCCAGTGGACTGGGTGAAAAACTGTTTTTT
TRBV5-1	TRBJ1-3	-	TRBD1	CASSRWVGGQAYSGNTIYF	TGCGCCAGCAGCAGATGGGTAGGGGGACAGGCCTACTCTGGAAACACCATATATTTT
TRBV18	TRBJ2-3	-	TRBD2	CASSPVAGFTDTQYF	TGTGCCAGCTCACCGGTAGCGGGATTCACAGATACGCAGTATTTT
TRBV28	TRBJ2-7	-	TRBD1	CASSGPGQGAGEQYF	TGTGCCAGCAGTGGTCCGGGACAGGGGGCCGGTGAGCAGTACTTC
TRBV27	TRBJ1-1	-	-	CASSARGGHNTEAFF	TGTGCCAGCAGCGCCCGGGGGGGACACAACACTGAAGCTTTCTTT
TRBV29-1	TRBJ2-5	-	TRBD1	CSVDRGQGNKETQYF	TGCAGCGTTGACAGGGGACAGGGGAATAAAGAGACCCAGTACTTC
TRBV6-5	TRBJ1-1	-	-	CASSHTDSLEAFF	TGTGCCAGCAGCCATACGGACAGCCTAGAAGCTTTCTTT
TRBV3-1/TRBV3-2	TRBJ2-1	once	TRBD2	CASSLLANEQFF	TGTGCCAGCAGCCTACTAGCGAATGAGCAGTTCTTC
TRBV29-1	TRBJ2-5	-	TRBD1	CSVVRTGTYQETQYF	TGCAGCGTTGTAAGGACAGGGACATACCAAGAGACCCAGTACTTC
TRBV27	TRBJ1-1	once	-	CASSLGGMNTEAFF	TGTGCCAGCAGTTTAGGCGGCATGAACACTGAAGCTTTCTTT